The rows below give T cell receptor beta chains drawn from one sample of a study of blood T cell repertoires in COVID-19. Only in-frame clones appear in the TCRdb table, and some are missing; sequencing was by immunoSEQ multiplex PCR. The sample lists about 150,000 clones; around 90% were seen once. The material sequenced was peripheral blood. The origin of the receptors is a human donor in a cohort sampled during active COVID-19. Both conserved end residues are part of each CDR3. Each record gives: J gene, V gene, CDR3 protein.

j_call: TRBJ2-7
v_call: TRBV28
cdr3_aa: CASSFRDFYEQYF

j_call: TRBJ2-3
v_call: TRBV24-1
cdr3_aa: CATSAGTGGIADTQYF

j_call: TRBJ1-1
v_call: TRBV28
cdr3_aa: CASSRGSTEAFF

j_call: TRBJ1-1
v_call: TRBV28
cdr3_aa: CASSWALGTEAFF

j_call: TRBJ1-4
v_call: TRBV7-3
cdr3_aa: CASSPTTHQDEKLFF

j_call: TRBJ2-7
v_call: TRBV2
cdr3_aa: CASSEWGRGDEQYF

j_call: TRBJ2-5
v_call: TRBV7-9
cdr3_aa: CASESWGTSGRSVGETQYF

j_call: TRBJ2-7
v_call: TRBV30
cdr3_aa: CAWSVLTGGSGEQYF

j_call: TRBJ2-7
v_call: TRBV14
cdr3_aa: CASSPLRVSSYEQYF

j_call: TRBJ2-1
v_call: TRBV11-3
cdr3_aa: CASRRAGSYNEQFF

j_call: TRBJ1-5
v_call: TRBV2
cdr3_aa: CASSRVGRNQPQHF

j_call: TRBJ2-1
v_call: TRBV3-1/TRBV3-2
cdr3_aa: CASSQEMKGIDEQFF

j_call: TRBJ1-1
v_call: TRBV18
cdr3_aa: CASSPTTGGETEAFF

j_call: TRBJ1-6
v_call: TRBV5-5
cdr3_aa: CASSLFTGRSPLHF

j_call: TRBJ2-7
v_call: TRBV6-5
cdr3_aa: CAAGRGSPLSYEQYF

j_call: TRBJ2-3
v_call: TRBV6-6
cdr3_aa: CASRGLEDTQYF

j_call: TRBJ2-2
v_call: TRBV6-5
cdr3_aa: CASRDRGDTGELFF

j_call: TRBJ1-2
v_call: TRBV2
cdr3_aa: CASISGQGINYGYTF

j_call: TRBJ1-3
v_call: TRBV19
cdr3_aa: CASSIIVSGNTIYF

j_call: TRBJ2-3
v_call: TRBV2
cdr3_aa: CASSDGLAGWSDTQYF

j_call: TRBJ1-4
v_call: TRBV9
cdr3_aa: CASSVGGQGDEKLFF

j_call: TRBJ1-4
v_call: TRBV7-9
cdr3_aa: CASSPGQAGEKLFF

j_call: TRBJ2-3
v_call: TRBV6-5
cdr3_aa: CASRRAGSDTQYF

j_call: TRBJ2-5
v_call: TRBV11-3
cdr3_aa: CASSSHGGRAVETQYF

j_call: TRBJ2-1
v_call: TRBV5-6
cdr3_aa: CASSLDPRLVPGQFF

j_call: TRBJ2-3
v_call: TRBV4-3
cdr3_aa: CASSLQAGGQDTQYF

j_call: TRBJ1-1
v_call: TRBV2
cdr3_aa: CASRRPGQGAARTEAFF

j_call: TRBJ2-1
v_call: TRBV7-9
cdr3_aa: CASSFAGPSRNVYNEQFF

j_call: TRBJ1-1
v_call: TRBV7-2
cdr3_aa: CASSLVANTEAFF

j_call: TRBJ2-7
v_call: TRBV18
cdr3_aa: CASSPGTRLSYEQYF

j_call: TRBJ2-1
v_call: TRBV28
cdr3_aa: CASSLLREWYNEQFF

j_call: TRBJ2-7
v_call: TRBV28
cdr3_aa: CASRLLAGGSYEQYF

j_call: TRBJ1-1
v_call: TRBV28
cdr3_aa: CASREEANTEAFF

j_call: TRBJ1-5
v_call: TRBV19
cdr3_aa: CATRGSYPNSNQPQHF

j_call: TRBJ1-2
v_call: TRBV10-3
cdr3_aa: CAITDSNYGYTF

j_call: TRBJ2-1
v_call: TRBV7-9
cdr3_aa: CASSLWIRTSGSDEQFF

j_call: TRBJ2-7
v_call: TRBV27
cdr3_aa: CASSFILDEQYF

j_call: TRBJ1-4
v_call: TRBV7-9
cdr3_aa: CASSLRQGEKLFF

j_call: TRBJ2-1
v_call: TRBV25-1
cdr3_aa: CASSRGGPYNEQFF

j_call: TRBJ1-1
v_call: TRBV29-1
cdr3_aa: CSVPWGGLNTEAFF

j_call: TRBJ1-5
v_call: TRBV30
cdr3_aa: CAWSVGGAGQPQHF

j_call: TRBJ2-2
v_call: TRBV7-2
cdr3_aa: CASSLEPRGQNTGELFF

j_call: TRBJ1-5
v_call: TRBV6-5
cdr3_aa: CASDFHRFNQPQHF

j_call: TRBJ1-2
v_call: TRBV28
cdr3_aa: CAWGGGNYGYTF

j_call: TRBJ2-7
v_call: TRBV21-1
cdr3_aa: CASSERKGQGTRDEQYF

j_call: TRBJ2-5
v_call: TRBV7-2
cdr3_aa: CASSLRRREGEETQYF

j_call: TRBJ1-2
v_call: TRBV27
cdr3_aa: CASSLSVRSYGYTF

j_call: TRBJ2-5
v_call: TRBV19
cdr3_aa: CASSMGAGYQETQYF

j_call: TRBJ1-5
v_call: TRBV7-9
cdr3_aa: CASSRDSNNQPQHF

j_call: TRBJ2-2
v_call: TRBV5-1
cdr3_aa: CASSLASPGVSTGELFF

j_call: TRBJ2-3
v_call: TRBV6-2/TRBV6-3
cdr3_aa: CASSSPLAGGSDPADTQYF

j_call: TRBJ1-2
v_call: TRBV19
cdr3_aa: CASSIRGRNYYGYTF

j_call: TRBJ1-1
v_call: TRBV7-9
cdr3_aa: CASSFAGSIEAFF

j_call: TRBJ2-1
v_call: TRBV6-4
cdr3_aa: CASSDLGDSHEQFF

j_call: TRBJ2-1
v_call: TRBV11-3
cdr3_aa: CASSTSGGALGNEQFF

j_call: TRBJ2-1
v_call: TRBV7-3
cdr3_aa: CASSLSSGRVDNEQFF

j_call: TRBJ2-7
v_call: TRBV11-2
cdr3_aa: CASSLLLMGGYEQYF

j_call: TRBJ1-1
v_call: TRBV4-1
cdr3_aa: CASSLLLQGNTEAFF